This note documents a single TCR beta chain sequence. Its antigen remains unknown. The V gene lost 0 bases and the J gene lost 4 bases, with 9 bases spanning the gap. The CDR3 totals 14 residues. CDR1 and CDR2 from the germline V gene are SGHNT and YENEEA. This table comes from immunoSEQ multiplex PCR, and its TCRdb copy is limited to in-frame clones, with some not included. The sample has about 2.3 million clones, 85% to 95% seen once; the top ten hold 0.39%. This entry comes from a study of shared clonotypes between healthy human individuals. Overall study results and limits: Naive subsets, compared against memory subsets, generally had larger estimated richness values.

The sample taken for sequencing was naive CD4+ T cells from PBMCs. Specified subset: CD45RA+ positively selected. This clonotype was obtained from a man in his late teens or twenties in good health. Some clones in this sample may be carry-over from other donors' samples. The chain joins TRBV11-3 to TRBJ1-1; D call uncertain. CDR3 bases: TGTGCCAGCAGCTTAGAGGGCCTGGGCACTGAAGCTTTCTTT. It codes for CASSLEGLGTEAFF. Drawing the rest from reference TRBV11-3 and TRBJ1-1, the complete variable domain is EAGVVQSPRYKIIEKKQPVAFWCNPISGHNTLYWYLQNLGQGPELLIRYENEEAVDDSQLPKDRFSAERLKGVDSTLKIQPAELGDSAVYLCASSLEGLGTEAFFGQGTRLTVV.